This T cell receptor beta chain was captured in a study of human T cells and chemical hapten exposure. The CDR3 runs 13 residues. Germline V gene lookup returns CDR1 SGHTA and CDR2 FQGTGA. Deletions cut 0 bases from V and 4 bases from J, with 6 bases between. In TCRdb, the RACE reads were re-called with MiXCR into one record per CDR3 protein. The sample contains around 42,000 distinct CDR3 sequences, 3% to 3.5% of which appear only once. Noted time point: patch test 2, 6 weeks after DPC sensitization. Treatment reported: therapeutic diphenylcyclopropenone sensitization with weekly scalp DPC. This clonotype was counted ten times or more.

This sequence originates from a man between 35 and 55 years old with alopecia areata. Some clones in this sample may be carry-over from other donors' samples. Here the sequenced sample was whole blood, taken in connection with sensitization to the hapten diphenylcyclopropenone (DPC). The rearrangement joins TRBV7-3 to TRBJ1-1; D not certain. The CDR3 bases are TGTGCCAGCAGCTTAACCGTTACCACTGAAGCTTTCTTT. As protein: CASSLTVTTEAFF.